These 5 T cell receptor beta chains were sequenced from one sample in a study of radiotherapy plus CTLA-4 blockade in lung cancer. Only in-frame clones appear in the TCRdb table, and some are missing; sequencing was by immunoSEQ multiplex PCR. The top ten hold 6% to 7.5% of the sample, which has roughly 58,000 clones, about 80% seen once. Here the sequenced sample was peripheral blood, taken from a patient treated with radiotherapy plus ipilimumab. All receptors derive from a human donor with non-small cell lung cancer whose response to radiotherapy plus ipilimumab could not be evaluated.

The chain carries TRBV5-1 and TRBJ2-7; 9 bases are a match to TRBD2. Germline CDR1 is SGHRS and CDR2 is YFSETQ. CDR3 size: 15 residues. V lost 4 bases, J lost 9 bases, and 14 bases stayed unmatched. CDR3 amino acids: CASSTSGGPLRGQYF. CDR3 nucleotides: TGCGCCAGCAGCACCAGCGGGGGGCCACTACGAGGGCAGTACTTC.

This CDR3 is CASSPPNPGHRDGYTF. CDR3 nucleotide sequence: TGTGCCAGCTCACCACCGAACCCGGGACATAGGGATGGCTACACCTTC. V gene TRBV18 combines with J gene TRBJ1-2, with D maybe TRBD1 (6 bases). V was clipped by 0 bases and J by 6 bases, with 17 bases between them. This CDR3 contains 16 residues. Germline CDR1 KGHSH, CDR2 LQKENI.

This chain links TRBV29-1 with TRBJ2-7, with D possibly matching TRBD1 (6 bases). This CDR3 has 13 residues. The germline V gene encodes CDR1 SQVTM and CDR2 ANQGSEA. The germline V and J ends were trimmed by 7 bases and 0 bases, with 13 bases remaining between them. The CDR3 sequence is CSAKEDSSYEQYF. CDR3 coding DNA: TGCAGCGCAAAAGAGGACAGCTCCTACGAGCAGTACTTC.

This chain joins TRBV12-2 and TRBJ1-5; the table's D call of TRBD1 was not tested on the DNA. TRBV12-2 is a pseudogene segment. The CDR3 loop spans 15 amino acids. CDR3 amino acids: CASRSNRVSNQPQHF. CDR3 DNA sequence: TGTGCAAGTCGCTCAAACAGGGTTAGCAATCAGCCCCAGCATTTT.

This clone was observed a handful of times. CDR3 amino acids: CASSVAGANTEAFF. Here the CDR3 DNA reads TGTGCCAGCAGCGTAGCAGGGGCGAACACTGAAGCTTTCTTT. The chain combines TRBV9 with TRBJ1-1; maybe TRBD1 (6 bases). Germline values: CDR1 SGDLS, CDR2 YYNGEE. The CDR3 loop spans 14 amino acids. Trimming removed 0 bases from V and 1 base from J, with 7 bases in between.